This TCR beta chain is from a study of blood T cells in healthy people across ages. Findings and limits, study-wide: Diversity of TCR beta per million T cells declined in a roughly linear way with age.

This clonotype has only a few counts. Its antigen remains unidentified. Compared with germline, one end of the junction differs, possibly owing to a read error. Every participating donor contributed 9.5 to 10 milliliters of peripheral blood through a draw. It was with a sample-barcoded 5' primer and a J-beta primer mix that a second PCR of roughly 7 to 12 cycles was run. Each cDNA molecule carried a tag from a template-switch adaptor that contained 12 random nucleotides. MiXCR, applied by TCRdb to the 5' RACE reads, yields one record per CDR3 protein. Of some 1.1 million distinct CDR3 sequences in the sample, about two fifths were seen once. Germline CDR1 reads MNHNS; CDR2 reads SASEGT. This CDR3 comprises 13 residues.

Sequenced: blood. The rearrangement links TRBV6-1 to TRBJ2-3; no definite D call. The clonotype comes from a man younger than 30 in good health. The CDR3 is CASNEQFTDTQYF. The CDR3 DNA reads TGTGCCAGCAATGAACAGTTTACAGATACGCAGTATTTT.